This TCR beta chain was identified in a study of control samples from healthy donors and cancer patients. The protocol was immunoSEQ multiplex PCR, while the TCRdb copy is restricted to in-frame clones and leaves out a portion. This table has 150,000 to 200,000 clones, 90% appearing once. Germline V gene sequence: CDR1 SGDLS, CDR2 YYNGEE. The V gene lost 3 bases and the J gene lost 8 bases, with 14 bases spanning the gap. CDR3 size: 13 residues. This TCR came from a woman aged 45-59 years in good health. This chain connects TRBV9 to TRBJ1-1; no clear D. The specimen sequenced was blood. The CDR3 DNA follows: TGTGCCAGCAGCGCAGGACCATCGCCGGAAGCTTTCTTT. This encodes CASSAGPSPEAFF. The whole variable domain, filled in from reference TRBV9 and TRBJ1-1, reads DSGVTQTPKHLITATGQRVTLRCSPRSGDLSVYWYQQSLDQGLQFLIQYYNGEERAKGNILERFSAQQFPDLHSELNLSSLELGDSALYFCASSAGPSPEAFFGQGTRLTVV.